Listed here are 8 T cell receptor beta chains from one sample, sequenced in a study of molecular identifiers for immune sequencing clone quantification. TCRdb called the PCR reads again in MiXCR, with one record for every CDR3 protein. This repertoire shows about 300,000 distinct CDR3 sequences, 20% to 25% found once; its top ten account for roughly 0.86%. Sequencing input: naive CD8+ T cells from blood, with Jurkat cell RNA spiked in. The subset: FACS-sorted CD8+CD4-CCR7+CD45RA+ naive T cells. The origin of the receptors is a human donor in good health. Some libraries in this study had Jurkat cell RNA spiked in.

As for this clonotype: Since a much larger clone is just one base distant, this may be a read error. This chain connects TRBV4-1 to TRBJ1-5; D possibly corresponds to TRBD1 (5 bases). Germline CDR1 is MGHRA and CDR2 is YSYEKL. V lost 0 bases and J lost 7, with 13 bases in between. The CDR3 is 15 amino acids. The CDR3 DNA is TGCGCCAGCAGCCAAGAAGACGGGGGGTGGCAGCCCCAGCATTTT. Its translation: CASSQEDGGWQPQHF.

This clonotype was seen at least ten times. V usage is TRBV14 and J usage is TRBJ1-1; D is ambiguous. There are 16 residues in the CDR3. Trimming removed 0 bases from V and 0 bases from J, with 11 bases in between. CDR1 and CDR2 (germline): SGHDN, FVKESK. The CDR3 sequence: CASSQDVAVLNTEAFF. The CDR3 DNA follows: TGTGCCAGCAGCCAAGATGTCGCGGTACTGAACACTGAAGCTTTCTTT.

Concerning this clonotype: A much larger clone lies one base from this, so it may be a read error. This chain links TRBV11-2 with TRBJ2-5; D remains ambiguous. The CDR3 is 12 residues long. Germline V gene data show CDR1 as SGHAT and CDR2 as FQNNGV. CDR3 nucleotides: TGTGCCAGCAGCTTGAAACAAGGGACCCAGTACTTC. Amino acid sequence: CASSLKQGTQYF. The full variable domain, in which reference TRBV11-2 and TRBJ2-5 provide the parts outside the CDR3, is EAGVAQSPRYKIIEKRQSVAFWCNPISGHATLYWYQQILGQGPKLLIQFQNNGVVDDSQLPKDRFSAERLKGVDSTLKIQPAKLEDSAVYLCASSLKQGTQYFGPGTRLLVL.

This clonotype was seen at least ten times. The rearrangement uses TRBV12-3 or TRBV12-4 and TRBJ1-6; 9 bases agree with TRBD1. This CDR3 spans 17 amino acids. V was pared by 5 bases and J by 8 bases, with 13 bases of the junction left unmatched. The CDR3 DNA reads TGTGCCAGCAGTCCGGTGAGCATACAGGGGGCGGATTCACCCCTCCACTTT. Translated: CASSPVSIQGADSPLHF.

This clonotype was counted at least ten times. In nucleotides, the CDR3 is TGTGCCAGTAGTATGTACGGAGAAACGTACGAGCAGTACTTC. It yields the protein CASSMYGETYEQYF. This chain connects TRBV19 to TRBJ2-7; D is ambiguous. Germline V gene sequence: CDR1 LNHDA, CDR2 SQIVND (reference sequence). The CDR3 has 14 amino acids. Deletions cut 3 bases from V and 4 bases from J, with 13 bases between.

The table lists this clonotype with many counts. CDR3: CASSLGDTSTDTQYF. The CDR3 coding sequence is TGTGCCAGCAGTTTGGGGGACACTAGCACAGATACGCAGTATTTT. The chain carries TRBV28 and TRBJ2-3; tentatively, D is TRBD1 (6 bases). CDR3 length equals 15 residues. Germline V gene data show CDR1 as MDHEN and CDR2 as SYDVKM. Trimming stripped 3 bases from V and 0 bases from J, with 10 bases between.

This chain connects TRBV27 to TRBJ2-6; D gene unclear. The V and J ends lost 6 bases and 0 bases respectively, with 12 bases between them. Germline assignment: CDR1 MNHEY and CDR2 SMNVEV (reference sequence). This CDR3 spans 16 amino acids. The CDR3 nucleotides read TGTGCCAGCAGCCTACTACTATTCTCTGGGGCCAACGTCCTGACTTTC. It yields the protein CASSLLLFSGANVLTF.

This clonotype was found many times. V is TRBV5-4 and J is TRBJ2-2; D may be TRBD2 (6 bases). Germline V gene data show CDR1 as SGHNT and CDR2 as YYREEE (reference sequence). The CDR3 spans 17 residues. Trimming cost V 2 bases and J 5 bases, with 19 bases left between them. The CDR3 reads CASSFGIGTGDTGELFF. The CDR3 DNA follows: TGTGCCAGCAGCTTTGGGATTGGGACGGGAGATACCGGGGAGCTGTTTTTT.